This T cell receptor beta chain was recovered during a study of blood T cell repertoires in COVID-19. This CDR3 region has 15 residues. From germline, CDR1 is SGHTA and CDR2 FQGTGA. J lost 0 bases, V lost 5 bases, and 4 bases had no gene match. Per the original data handling: How many nucleated cells were present was estimated from reference gene primer amplification. Some clones are missing from TCRdb's copy, which holds only in-frame ones; the method was immunoSEQ multiplex PCR. D and trimming were read from the DNA, whereas the V and J calls and clone size are those reported in that table. The table includes 200,000 or so clones, about 86% detected once.

The source material was peripheral blood. The sequence was collected from a woman between 65 and 79 years old with acute or convalescent COVID-19. This chain uses TRBV7-3 with TRBJ2-3, with TRBD2 matching 8 bases. The CDR3: CASSQTSESTDTQYF. The CDR3 DNA reads as TGTGCCAGCAGCCAGACTAGCGAAAGCACAGATACGCAGTATTTT.